These 27 T cell receptor beta chains came from one sample sequenced in a study of blood T cell repertoires in COVID-19. The repertoire was sequenced with immunoSEQ multiplex PCR; TCRdb's copy has only in-frame clones and lacks some. The table lists about 160,000 clones, around nine tenths of them singletons. The sequencing input was peripheral blood. The source of these receptors is a woman in her seventies with COVID-19, enrolled during active disease.

The chain employs TRBV28 and TRBJ1-6; tentatively, D is TRBD1 (5 bases). Germline CDR1 and CDR2: MDHEN and SYDVKM. The V and J ends lost 1 base and 6 bases respectively, with 13 bases between them. The CDR3 has 16 residues. As DNA, the CDR3 is TGTGCCAGCAGTTTATTAGACCAGGGCCTTAATTCACCCCTCCACTTT. This gives the protein CASSLLDQGLNSPLHF.

This clone has only a few counts. V is TRBV4-2 and J is TRBJ1-2; the D is unclear. The V and J ends lost 0 bases and 0 bases respectively, with 5 bases between them. Germline-derived CDR1 and CDR2 are LGHNA and YNFKEQ. This CDR3 is 14 amino acids long. Written as DNA, the CDR3 is TGTGCCAGCAGCCAAGACGGAGCTAACTATGGCTACACCTTC. Protein product: CASSQDGANYGYTF.

This rearrangement joins TRBV6-6 to TRBJ1-4; D is unclear. V was cut by 4 bases and J by 6 bases, with 18 bases left in between. The CDR3 runs to 16 residues. The germline V gene has CDR1 MNHNY and CDR2 SVGAGI (reference sequence). The CDR3 coding sequence is TGTGCCAGCAGTTCGGACTCAAAAGTAATGGATGAAAAACTGTTTTTT. Its translation: CASSSDSKVMDEKLFF.

V is TRBV9 and J is TRBJ1-2; a weak D match, TRBD1 (5 bases). The CDR3 spans 15 residues. V shed 4 bases and J shed 4 bases, with 17 bases lying between them. Germline V gene data show CDR1 as SGDLS and CDR2 as YYNGEE. DNA of the CDR3: TGTGCCAGCAGCCCTAGTTACCAGGGAACCTATGGCTACACCTTC. Protein sequence: CASSPSYQGTYGYTF.

The gene calls are TRBV27 and TRBJ1-1; perhaps TRBD1 as D (5 bases). Germline assignment: CDR1 MNHEY and CDR2 SMNVEV (reference sequence). The CDR3 is 15 residues long. Deletions cut 5 bases from V and 5 bases from J, with 18 bases between. DNA of the CDR3: TGTGCCAGCAGTCCGCCCCCCCGGGGGAGGACTGAAGCTTTCTTT. It translates to CASSPPPRGRTEAFF.

V and J are TRBV7-8 and TRBJ1-2; no reliable D call. Looked up from germline, CDR1 is SGHVS and CDR2 is FQNEAQ. V shed 1 base and J shed 5 bases, with 11 bases lying between them. The CDR3 sequence is 14 residues long. The chain's CDR3 is CASSLGAGRYGYTF. The CDR3 bases are TGTGCCAGCAGCTTAGGGGCAGGTCGTTATGGCTACACCTTC.

This clone was counted between two and nine times. The CDR3 loop reads CAWSVRDEKLFF. For the CDR3, the DNA is TGTGCCTGGAGTGTGAGGGATGAAAAACTGTTTTTT. This sequence joins TRBV30 and TRBJ1-4; no definite D call. Germline assignment: CDR1 GTSNPN and CDR2 SVGIG (reference sequence). The CDR3 loop spans 12 amino acids. Trimming stripped 0 bases from V and 6 bases from J, with 5 bases between.

This clone was picked up a small number of times. The chain is built from TRBV5-1 and TRBJ2-1, with D perhaps TRBD2 (7 bases). The CDR3 spans 14 residues. CDR1 and CDR2 from the germline V gene are SGHRS and YFSETQ. Trimming took off 4 bases at V and 10 bases at J, with 18 bases between the two ends. The CDR3 loop is CASSLGAGAREQFF. In DNA form, the CDR3 reads TGCGCCAGCAGCCTGGGGGCGGGGGCGCGGGAGCAGTTCTTC.

The V gene is TRBV28, the J gene TRBJ2-2; 10 bases map to TRBD2. Germline V gene lookup returns CDR1 MDHEN and CDR2 SYDVKM. The CDR3 loop spans 19 amino acids. V trimming: 1 base; J trimming: 2 bases; junction bases outside the gene matches: 10. CDR3 sequence: CASSLYLAGARRNTGELFF. CDR3 nucleotides: TGTGCCAGCAGTTTATATCTAGCGGGGGCCCGAAGAAACACCGGGGAGCTGTTTTTT.

V and J are TRBV5-4 and TRBJ1-1, with a tentative D call TRBD1 (6 bases). Germline lookup yields CDR1 SGHNT and CDR2 YYREEE (reference sequence). This CDR3 spans 15 amino acids. V gave up 4 bases and J gave up 1 base, with 14 bases separating them. DNA for the CDR3: TGTGCCAGCAGCGGGCCCGGACAGAAGAACACTGAAGCTTTCTTT. This translates into CASSGPGQKNTEAFF.

The chain is built from TRBV12-3 or TRBV12-4 and TRBJ1-4; 7 bases line up with TRBD1. V shed 10 bases, J shed 6 bases, and the junction held 5 bases outside the gene matches. The CDR3 runs 12 residues. In DNA form, the CDR3 reads TGTGCCACTAGGACAGGATATGAAAAACTGTTTTTT. It translates to CATRTGYEKLFF.

J is TRBJ1-1 and V is TRBV5-4; D might be TRBD1 (5 bases). Germline values: CDR1 SGHNT, CDR2 YYREEE (reference sequence). The CDR3 is 16 residues long. V was shortened by 0 bases and J by 1 base, with 13 bases between the two germline ends. CDR3 DNA: TGTGCCAGCAGCTTGGAGCCAGGGTTTACGAACACTGAAGCTTTCTTT. It yields the protein CASSLEPGFTNTEAFF.

V usage is TRBV10-3 and J usage is TRBJ1-6, with 8 bases aligning to TRBD1. Trimming took 2 bases from V and 11 from J; bases not matched to a gene: 5. CDR1 and CDR2 (germline): ENHRY, SYGVKD. This CDR3 is built from 14 residues. The DNA for the CDR3 is TGTGCCATCAGTGAGGACAGGGGCGGGCCACCCCTCCACTTT. This gives the protein CAISEDRGGPPLHF.

The rearrangement links TRBV9 to TRBJ2-7, with D maybe TRBD1 (6 bases). V was shortened by 4 bases and J by 6 bases, with 17 bases between the two germline ends. Germline loops: CDR1 SGDLS, CDR2 YYNGEE. The CDR3 consists of 14 residues. The CDR3 sequence is CASSPNTGFGEQYF. The CDR3 DNA is TGTGCCAGCAGCCCCAATACAGGGTTCGGCGAGCAGTACTTC.

The V call is TRBV5-1, the J call TRBJ1-2; TRBD1 is a possible D gene (6 bases). The CDR3 covers 16 residues. The germline V gene encodes CDR1 SGHRS and CDR2 YFSETQ. V was trimmed by 4 bases and J by 6 bases, leaving 22 bases between them. CDR3 region: CASSPGNAVEGDGYTF. The CDR3 DNA is TGCGCCAGCAGCCCCGGGAACGCCGTTGAGGGGGATGGCTACACCTTC.

The chain links TRBV6-5 to TRBJ1-2; unclear D gene. The V and J ends lost 7 bases and 4 bases respectively, with 7 bases between them. This CDR3 contains 11 residues. Looked up from germline, CDR1 is MNHEY and CDR2 is SVGAGI. CDR3 coding DNA: TGTGCCAGCACTGGCGGCTATGGCTACACCTTC. This sequence encodes CASTGGYGYTF.

The genes are TRBV4-1 and TRBJ2-7, with D possibly matching TRBD1 (5 bases). Germline CDR1 MGHRA, CDR2 YSYEKL. Between the trimmed V and J ends, which lost 4 bases and 3 bases, there was a span of 19 bases. This CDR3 region has 16 residues. The CDR3 here is CASSRERGQAHYEQYF. The CDR3 region has the DNA TGCGCCAGCAGCCGGGAAAGGGGCCAGGCCCACTACGAGCAGTACTTC.

The chain couples TRBV30 to TRBJ2-3; D is undetermined. CDR3 length equals 13 residues. In germline, CDR1 is GTSNPN, CDR2 SVGIG (reference sequence). V lost 0 bases and J 2 bases, leaving 6 bases between the germline ends. Written as DNA, the CDR3 is TGTGCCTGGAGTGTTGGCACCACAGATACGCAGTATTTT. Its translation: CAWSVGTTDTQYF.

The chain uses TRBV3-1 (or the pseudogene TRBV3-2) and TRBJ1-6; the D is unclear. Trimming shortened V by 4 bases and J by 1 base, and 11 bases separated the two germline ends. This CDR3 comprises 16 residues. CDR1 is LGHDT, CDR2 YNNKEL, per germline (reference sequence). CDR3: CASSLPTGSYNSPLHF. DNA of the CDR3: TGTGCCAGCAGCCTCCCAACGGGGTCCTATAATTCACCCCTCCACTTT.

V gene TRBV10-3 combines with J gene TRBJ1-2; 7 bases agree with TRBD1. After removal of 10 bases from V and 2 bases from J, the junction contained 10 bases not matched to a gene. This CDR3 comprises 14 residues. Germline assignment: CDR1 ENHRY and CDR2 SYGVKD. Here the CDR3 DNA reads TGTGCCACCCTAGCGGGACAGCAAAACTATGGCTACACCTTC. Amino acids: CATLAGQQNYGYTF.

The V gene is TRBV15, the J gene TRBJ2-1, with D tentatively TRBD2 (6 bases). Germline V lookup: CDR1 LNHNV, CDR2 YYDKDF (reference sequence). The CDR3 has 18 amino acids. V was shortened by 0 bases and J by 6 bases, with 21 bases between the two germline ends. In DNA form, the CDR3 reads TGTGCCACCAGCAGAGACCCGCCGACTAGTTTAGAAGGCAATGAGCAGTTCTTC. Protein sequence: CATSRDPPTSLEGNEQFF.

The CDR3, as DNA: TGTGCCAGCAGCCGACCTCTAGCGGGGGCAAACACCGGGGAGCTGTTTTTT. This encodes CASSRPLAGANTGELFF. The rearrangement links TRBV9 to TRBJ2-2; 10 bases fit TRBD2. Losses at the gene ends were 4 bases for V and 2 bases for J; bases not matched to a gene: 8. In germline, CDR1 is SGDLS, CDR2 YYNGEE. This CDR3 comprises 17 residues.

The chain joins TRBV1 to TRBJ2-5; TRBD2 is the table's D call and was not checked against the DNA. TRBV1 has pseudogene status. The CDR3 covers 20 residues. The CDR3 spells CTSSQDELAGGPESEETQYF. The CDR3 nucleotides are TGCACCAGCAGCCAAGATGAACTAGCGGGGGGGCCAGAATCGGAAGAGACCCAGTACTTC.

The chain has TRBV27 and TRBJ1-2, with TRBD1 as a possible D gene (5 bases). Trimming shortened V by 5 bases and J by 4 bases, and 17 bases separated the two germline ends. The CDR3 sequence is 15 residues long. Germline lookup yields CDR1 MNHEY and CDR2 SMNVEV (reference sequence). CDR3 bases: TGTGCCAGCAGTCCCCGCGCCAGGGCGACCTATGGCTACACCTTC. It codes for CASSPRARATYGYTF.

The chain employs TRBV5-1 and TRBJ2-2, with TRBD1 matching 9 bases. This CDR3 is 16 amino acids long. CDR1 is SGHRS and CDR2 is YFSETQ in the germline V gene. J was trimmed by 3 bases and V by 0 bases; bases with no gene match: 3. The CDR3 DNA sequence: TGCGCCAGCAGCTTGGTTACAGGGGGCTACACCGGGGAGCTGTTTTTT. This sequence encodes CASSLVTGGYTGELFF.

This chain links TRBV23-1 with TRBJ1-6; 9 bases match TRBD1. TRBV23-1 is sorted into the ORF group, with uncertain function. V shed 0 bases and J 8 bases; nucleotides not matched to a gene: 2. The CDR3 consists of 15 residues. The CDR3: CASSQSGDRDSPLHF. As DNA, the CDR3 is TGCGCCAGCAGTCAATCGGGGGACAGGGATTCACCCCTCCACTTT.

V and J are TRBV6-5 and TRBJ2-7; D not certain. The V gene lost 6 bases and the J gene lost 3 bases, with 6 bases spanning the gap. Germline CDR1 reads MNHEY; CDR2 reads SVGAGI. The CDR3 has 11 amino acids. CDR3 coding DNA: TGTGCCAGCAGCGAGTTCTACGAGCAGTACTTC. Translated, it gives CASSEFYEQYF.